This T cell receptor (beta chain) was observed in a study of a mutant IDH1 vaccine in newly diagnosed glioma. Overall study: The patients were given eight vaccinations, one each in weeks 1, 3, 5, 7, 11, 15, 19 and 23. Vaccination started 4-6 weeks after radiotherapy alone, or with temozolomide cycles. A roughly 62% male, around 40% female split and a mean age of about 40 years characterized treated patients.

To note about this clone: Its target is unknown.

This table comes from immunoSEQ multiplex PCR, and its TCRdb copy is limited to in-frame clones, with some not included. Found here are tens of thousands of clones, 84% of them singletons; the top ten hold about 14%. Time point defined: week 23, last vaccination. Mutant IDH1 20-mer peptide, at 300 ug, made up each vaccine dose, with topical imiquimod. In every donor, the tumor was a new WHO grade 3 or 4 IDH1-mutant, ATRX-lost astrocytoma. CDR3 length equals 14 residues. Deletions cut 3 bases from V and 7 bases from J, with 14 bases between. The germline V gene encodes CDR1 SGHRS and CDR2 YFSETQ. The material was PBMCs, obtained from a glioma patient whose treatment included an IDH1 peptide vaccine. The clonotype was recovered from a man between 18 and 29 years old with glioma. The chain carries TRBV5-1 and TRBJ2-1; D could derive from TRBD1 or TRBD2 (6 bases each). Here the CDR3 reads CASSSGEAGNEQFF. The CDR3 DNA reads TGCGCCAGCAGCTCAGGGGAGGCCGGGAATGAGCAGTTCTTC.